A few counts support the clone carrying this TCR beta chain. This record belongs to a study of somatic mutations in cytotoxic T cells in rheumatoid arthritis. Some clones are missing from TCRdb's copy, which holds only in-frame ones; the method was immunoSEQ multiplex PCR. The table has 5,500 to 8,500 clones, 75% seen once. The material sequenced was CD8+ T cells sorted from blood. The origin of this receptor is a woman between 55 and 75 years old in good health.

CDR3 coding DNA: TGTGCCTTCCGGGGGAGGGGTGGGAGTTCACCCCTCCACTTT. Its translation: CAFRGRGGSSPLHF. The gene calls are TRBV30 and TRBJ1-6, with a weak D call TRBD1 (5 bases). The germline CDR1 and CDR2 sequences are GTSNPN and SVGIG (reference sequence). Trimming cost V 7 bases and J 9 bases, with 19 bases left between them. CDR3 size: 14 residues.